This entry is about one T cell receptor beta chain. What it binds is unknown. Trimming left V 7 bases short and J 7 bases short, with 8 bases between. CDR3 size: 10 residues. Looked up from germline, CDR1 is SQVTM and CDR2 is ANQGSEA. The sample is drawn from a study of T-cell memory formation after mild COVID-19. Notes on the study in general: Second-wave clones that peaked on day 37 lacked confirmed SARS-CoV-2 specificity. Clones contracting over day 15 to 85 were CD4/CD8 balanced, with later expanders leaning CD4+. CD8+ contracting clones occupied EMRA, while CD4+ ones occupied mainly CM and EM.

In TCRdb, the 5' RACE reads were re-called with MiXCR into one record per CDR3 protein. Of hundreds of thousands of distinct CDR3 sequences in the sample, about 17% were seen once. V and J are TRBV29-1 and TRBJ2-1; D is undetermined. Material: PBMCs or a T cell subset sorted from them (not recorded which). This TCR was sampled from a man aged 18 to 35 who had mild COVID-19 (a few samples of this study predate the infection). Cell type and time point are not known. This chain's CDR3 is CSARRNEQFF. DNA for the CDR3: TGCAGCGCCCGAAGAAATGAGCAGTTCTTC.